Listed here is a single T cell receptor (beta chain). No antigen is known for it. These data are taken from a study of long-term antiretroviral therapy in people with HIV. Study background: About a decade before 2015, the earliest samples were taken when ART was typically delayed. Overall study results and limits: Clonotypes expanded prior to ART showed repertoire dominance at all sampled time points. Patients on ART gained diversity, which nonetheless stayed below transplant donor controls.

Assay version v3.0 of immunoSEQ was used, and it was run at survey level. Libraries were prepared by immunoSEQ multiplex PCR; TCRdb keeps only in-frame clonotypes and omits some of them. The sample comprises some 16,000 clones, around 80% of which are singletons, and around a fifth rests with the top ten. The sample was unsorted PBMCs, taken 2.1 years after starting antiretroviral therapy. The TCR originated in a man aged 40-49 years with HIV.

The CDR3 protein is CASSQGTGPYEQYF. The DNA of the CDR3 is TGTGCCAGCAGCCAAGGGACGGGCCCCTACGAGCAGTACTTC. The chain has TRBV4-2 and TRBJ2-7; D uncertain. This CDR3 has 14 residues. Germline loops: CDR1 LGHNA, CDR2 YNFKEQ. Deletions cut 1 base from V and 2 bases from J, with 9 bases between.